What follows are 28 T cell receptor beta chains derived from one specimen sequenced in a study of cytomegalovirus exposure and HLA in healthy donors. 60 Vbeta and 13 Jbeta primers were used in PCR. The protocol was immunoSEQ multiplex PCR, while the TCRdb copy is restricted to in-frame clones and leaves out a portion. There are over 150,000 clones in the sample; 77% occur only once, and roughly 1.4% lies in the top ten. Sequencing was carried out using PBMCs. These receptors came from a woman younger than 45 in good health and CMV-seropositive.

This chain links TRBV6-1 with TRBJ2-7, with a tentative D call TRBD1 (6 bases). CDR1 is MNHNS and CDR2 is SASEGT in the germline V gene. The V end was cut by 8 bases, the J end by 2 bases, with 10 bases between. The CDR3 extends over 12 amino acids. CDR3 region: CASGGYAYEQYF. DNA for the CDR3: TGTGCCAGCGGGGGCTATGCCTACGAGCAGTACTTC.

This clone was observed a few times. The CDR3 here is CASSPDRETQYF. As DNA, the CDR3 is TGTGCCAGCAGCCCGGACAGGGAGACGCAGTATTTT. V gene TRBV4-2 combines with J gene TRBJ2-3, with TRBD1 identical over 8 bases. The CDR3 runs 12 residues. From germline, CDR1 is LGHNA and CDR2 YNFKEQ. The ends lost 4 bases at V and 9 bases at J; junction bases unmatched: 3.

The V call is TRBV2, the J call TRBJ2-2, with TRBD1 identical over 11 bases. CDR1 is SNHLY and CDR2 is FYNNEI in the germline V gene. This CDR3 has 16 residues. Trimming removed 7 bases from V and 5 bases from J; junction bases left unmatched: 9. CDR3 sequence reads: CASKDSGTGGTGELFF. CDR3 in DNA: TGTGCCAGCAAAGACTCCGGGACAGGGGGGACCGGGGAGCTGTTTTTT.

This clone is a singleton in its sample. The chain uses TRBV6-5 and TRBJ1-2, with unresolved D. The V end was cut by 6 bases, the J end by 4 bases, with 15 bases between. Looked up from germline, CDR1 is MNHEY and CDR2 is SVGAGI. The CDR3 has 14 amino acids. CDR3 bases: TGTGCCAGCAGATCCCGAGCCTCGGGCTATGGCTACACCTTC. Protein sequence: CASRSRASGYGYTF.

The rearrangement joins TRBV7-8 to TRBJ2-2; D is ambiguous. V dropped 2 bases and J dropped 4 bases, with 11 bases sitting between them. Germline CDR1 SGHVS, CDR2 FQNEAQ. This CDR3 has 15 residues. The CDR3 sequence is CASSLLRWPTGELFF. The CDR3 DNA follows: TGTGCCAGCAGCTTATTAAGATGGCCCACCGGGGAGCTGTTTTTT.

The rearrangement links TRBV7-2 to TRBJ1-2; 10 bases map to TRBD1. V dropped 3 bases and J dropped 8; count of bases not matched to a gene: 9. The CDR3 is made up of 15 amino acids. Germline V gene lookup returns CDR1 SGHTA and CDR2 FQGNSA. The CDR3 DNA reads TGTGCCAGCAGCTTCCGGGACAGGGGTATAGGAGGCTACACCTTC. This translates into CASSFRDRGIGGYTF. Complete variable domain (other parts from reference TRBV7-2 and TRBJ1-2): GAGVSQSPSNKVTEKGKDVELRCDPISGHTALYWYRQSLGQGLEFLIYFQGNSAPDKSGLPSDRFSAERTGGSVSTLTIQRTQQEDSAVYLCASSFRDRGIGGYTFGSGTRLTVV.

The J gene is TRBJ1-3, the V gene TRBV2; the D gene is possibly TRBD1 (5 bases). The V and J ends lost 6 bases and 0 bases respectively, with 9 bases between them. Germline CDR1 is SNHLY and CDR2 is FYNNEI. The CDR3 runs to 14 residues. CDR3 sequence reads: CASSDSFSGNTIYF. The DNA of the CDR3 is TGTGCCAGCAGCGACAGCTTCTCTGGAAACACCATATATTTT.

The genes are TRBV28 and TRBJ2-7; 9 nucleotides line up with TRBD2. CDR3 length: 14 residues. CDR1 is MDHEN and CDR2 is SYDVKM in the germline V gene. J lost 5 bases, V lost 5 bases, and 7 bases had no gene match. CDR3 residues: CASSVNSGSDEQYF. Here the CDR3 DNA reads TGTGCCAGCAGTGTTAATAGCGGGAGCGACGAGCAGTACTTC.

This clone was recorded a few times. The chain has TRBV5-1 and TRBJ2-7; the D is unclear. The germline V gene has CDR1 SGHRS and CDR2 YFSETQ. V was shortened by 0 bases and J by 5 bases, with 6 bases between the two germline ends. The CDR3 spans 12 residues. CDR3 region: CASSLVSDEQYF. The CDR3, as DNA: TGCGCCAGCAGCTTGGTCTCAGACGAGCAGTACTTC.

J is TRBJ2-5 and V is TRBV7-9, with a tentative D call TRBD1 (5 bases). CDR3 size: 14 residues. Germline CDR1 and CDR2: SEHNR and FQNEAQ (reference sequence). Trimming left V 4 bases short and J 4 bases short, with 13 bases between. The CDR3 DNA reads as TGTGCCAGCAGCTCCCTTGGGGCCGGAGAGACCCAGTACTTC. This gives the protein CASSSLGAGETQYF.

This sequence joins TRBV27 and TRBJ2-7, with 11 bases aligning to TRBD1. Germline assignment: CDR1 MNHEY and CDR2 SMNVEV (reference sequence). This CDR3 spans 16 amino acids. Trimming at V came to 3 bases and at J to 0 bases, leaving 4 bases not matched to a gene. As DNA, the CDR3 is TGTGCCAGCAGTTTCCTGGGACAGGGGGGCTCCTACGAGCAGTACTTC. Translation: CASSFLGQGGSYEQYF.

CDR3 DNA: TGTGCCAGCAGTTTAAGCCAAGTCAGGGCCCACGGGGAGCTGTTTTTT. The encoded protein is CASSLSQVRAHGELFF. V usage is TRBV27 and J usage is TRBJ2-2, with a possible D match to TRBD1 (5 bases). The CDR3 covers 16 residues. Trimming removed 2 bases at V and 7 bases at J, with 17 bases between. Germline CDR1 MNHEY, CDR2 SMNVEV (reference sequence).

The rearrangement uses TRBV7-6 and TRBJ2-2; tentative D call: TRBD1 (6 bases). The CDR3 runs 16 residues. V lost 5 bases and J 5 bases, leaving 18 bases between the germline ends. Germline V gene sequence: CDR1 SGHVS, CDR2 FNYEAQ. Written as DNA, the CDR3 is TGTGCCAGCAGCCCAGGGGTAGTTTCGGGGACCGGGGAGCTGTTTTTT. Amino acids: CASSPGVVSGTGELFF. Full variable domain (rest looked up from reference TRBV7-6 and TRBJ2-2): GAGVSQSPRYKVTKRGQDVALRCDPISGHVSLYWYRQALGQGPEFLTYFNYEAQQDKSGLPNDRFSAERPEGSISTLTIQRTEQRDSAMYRCASSPGVVSGTGELFFGEGSRLTVL.

This clone has a single count. J is TRBJ1-2 and V is TRBV6-6; 8 nucleotides match TRBD1. Germline trimming cut 2 bases from V and 6 bases from J; bases unmatched to any gene: 8. There are 15 residues in the CDR3. Per germline, CDR1 MNHNY and CDR2 SVGAGI (reference sequence). In DNA, the CDR3 is TGTGCCAGCAGTTACCAAGGACAGGGAGACGATGGCTACACCTTC. Residues: CASSYQGQGDDGYTF.

This chain connects TRBV5-4 to TRBJ2-2, with D tentatively TRBD2 (6 bases). CDR3 length equals 16 residues. Trimming took 0 bases from V and 6 from J, leaving 15 bases between them. Per germline, CDR1 SGHNT and CDR2 YYREEE (reference sequence). The CDR3 DNA reads as TGTGCCAGCAGCTTGGGGGCCCCCGGGGGAGCCGGGGAGCTGTTTTTT. Protein product: CASSLGAPGGAGELFF.

This clone was counted only a few times. V usage is TRBV7-9 and J usage is TRBJ1-1, with D possibly TRBD1 on 5 matching bases. The CDR3 covers 15 residues. Trimming left V 1 base short and J 2 bases short, with 11 bases between. Germline V lookup: CDR1 SEHNR, CDR2 FQNEAQ (reference sequence). The CDR3 protein is CASSLVGRANTEAFF. For the CDR3, the DNA is TGTGCCAGCAGCTTAGTCGGCAGGGCCAACACTGAAGCTTTCTTT.

The rearrangement joins TRBV11-2 to TRBJ2-7, with 14 positions matching TRBD2. Trimming cost V 2 bases and J 6 bases; bases outside gene matches: 3. Per the germline V gene, CDR1 is SGHAT and CDR2 is FQNNGV. The CDR3 length is 15 residues. In DNA, the CDR3 is TGTGCCAGCAGCTTACTGGGACTAGCGGGAGTCGAGCAGTACTTC. Protein product: CASSLLGLAGVEQYF.

The V and J genes are TRBV5-1 and TRBJ1-5; D may be TRBD1 (5 bases). V was clipped by 0 bases and J by 4 bases, with 11 bases between them. The germline CDR1 and CDR2 sequences are SGHRS and YFSETQ. This CDR3 is 15 amino acids long. CDR3 protein: CASSLEGYGNQPQHF. CDR3 DNA sequence: TGCGCCAGCAGCTTGGAGGGGTACGGGAATCAGCCCCAGCATTTT.

The chain recombines TRBV6-5 with TRBJ2-3, with 10 bases matching TRBD1. CDR1 and CDR2 from the germline V gene are MNHEY and SVGAGI. This CDR3 has 15 residues. V trimming: 4 bases; J trimming: 4 bases; junction bases outside the gene matches: 5. The CDR3 reads CASSSTGGAADTQYF. The CDR3 DNA sequence: TGTGCCAGCAGTTCGACAGGGGGCGCGGCAGATACGCAGTATTTT.

This clone has a handful of counts. The chain combines TRBV15 with TRBJ1-5, with 7 bases aligning to TRBD1. There are 16 residues in the CDR3. J lost 2 bases, V lost 3 bases, and 7 bases had no gene match. Germline values: CDR1 LNHNV, CDR2 YYDKDF (reference sequence). The CDR3 reads CATSSGTASGNQPQHF. The CDR3 DNA follows: TGTGCCACCAGCAGCGGGACAGCCTCGGGCAATCAGCCCCAGCATTTT. The complete variable domain, with remaining parts taken from reference TRBV15 and TRBJ1-5, reads DAMVIQNPRYQVTQFGKPVTLSCSQTLNHNVMYWYQQKSSQAPKLLFHYYDKDFNNEADTPDNFQSRRPNTSFCFLDIRSPGLGDTAMYLCATSSGTASGNQPQHFGDGTRLSIL.

This chain joins TRBV6-1 and TRBJ2-7; D possibly corresponds to TRBD2 (5 bases). Germline lookup yields CDR1 MNHNS and CDR2 SASEGT. V shed 7 bases and J shed 2 bases, with 15 bases lying between them. The CDR3 spans 14 residues. The CDR3 DNA reads TGTGCCAGCATCCCGGGAATCCCGACCTACGAGCAGTACTTC. Translating gives CASIPGIPTYEQYF.

The chain employs TRBV7-8 and TRBJ2-7; unclear D gene. CDR3 size: 14 residues. Germline assignment: CDR1 SGHVS and CDR2 FQNEAQ. V lost 5 bases, J lost 0 bases, and 11 bases lay in between. CDR3 loop: CASSPVYSSYEQYF. In DNA form, the CDR3 reads TGTGCCAGCAGCCCGGTGTATAGCTCCTACGAGCAGTACTTC.

This clone occurred once. The chain links TRBV5-4 to TRBJ2-1; D is unclear. Germline V lookup: CDR1 SGHNT, CDR2 YYREEE (reference sequence). With 5 bases removed from V and 1 base from J, the gap between germline ends came to 7 bases. CDR3 length: 13 residues. The CDR3 DNA follows: TGTGCCAGCAGGGCCCCATCCTACAATGAGCAGTTCTTC. Encoded protein: CASRAPSYNEQFF. The complete variable domain, with remaining parts taken from reference TRBV5-4 and TRBJ2-1, reads ETGVTQSPTHLIKTRGQQVTLRCSSQSGHNTVSWYQQALGQGPQFIFQYYREEENGRGNFPPRFSGLQFPNYSSELNVNALELDDSALYLCASRAPSYNEQFFGPGTRLTVL.

This clone occurred a few times. The V call is TRBV2, the J call TRBJ1-4; a weak D match, TRBD1 (6 bases). Germline V gene lookup returns CDR1 SNHLY and CDR2 FYNNEI. The CDR3 has 15 residues. Trimming stripped 1 base from V and 3 bases from J, with 9 bases between. CDR3: CASSEEGGANEKLFF. The CDR3 coding sequence is TGTGCCAGCAGTGAAGAGGGGGGGGCTAATGAAAAACTGTTTTTT.

V is TRBV29-1 and J is TRBJ2-1, with a possible D match to TRBD1 (6 bases). With 7 bases removed from V and 7 bases from J, the gap between germline ends came to 17 bases. The CDR3 runs to 13 residues. CDR1 and CDR2 from the germline V gene are SQVTM and ANQGSEA. The CDR3 DNA reads TGCAGCGGTCGGGACACCCCGGGGAATGAGCAGTTCTTC. Amino acids: CSGRDTPGNEQFF.

This clone was counted between two and nine times. The chain links TRBV28 to TRBJ1-5; tentative D call: TRBD1 (5 bases). This CDR3 spans 14 amino acids. V gave up 1 base and J gave up 5 bases, with 9 bases separating them. Per the germline V gene, CDR1 is MDHEN and CDR2 is SYDVKM. The CDR3 DNA sequence: TGTGCCAGCAGTTTATACGGGGGATATCAGCCCCAGCATTTT. It yields the protein CASSLYGGYQPQHF.

The J gene is TRBJ2-3, the V gene TRBV7-2, with D possibly matching TRBD2 (6 bases). The germline V gene encodes CDR1 SGHTA and CDR2 FQGNSA. Trimming cost V 1 base and J 4 bases, with 15 bases left between them. This CDR3 has 16 residues. This CDR3 is CASSLVAGLSADTQYF. The CDR3 bases are TGTGCCAGCAGCTTAGTTGCGGGACTCTCCGCAGATACGCAGTATTTT.

This clone appeared a few times. The chain has TRBV29-1 and TRBJ1-1, with D perhaps TRBD1 (6 bases). V was shortened by 0 bases and J by 1 base, with 9 bases between the two germline ends. This CDR3 region has 14 residues. Germline assignment: CDR1 SQVTM and CDR2 ANQGSEA. This chain's CDR3 is CSVEEVGANTEAFF. In nucleotides, the CDR3 is TGCAGCGTTGAAGAGGTGGGGGCGAACACTGAAGCTTTCTTT.